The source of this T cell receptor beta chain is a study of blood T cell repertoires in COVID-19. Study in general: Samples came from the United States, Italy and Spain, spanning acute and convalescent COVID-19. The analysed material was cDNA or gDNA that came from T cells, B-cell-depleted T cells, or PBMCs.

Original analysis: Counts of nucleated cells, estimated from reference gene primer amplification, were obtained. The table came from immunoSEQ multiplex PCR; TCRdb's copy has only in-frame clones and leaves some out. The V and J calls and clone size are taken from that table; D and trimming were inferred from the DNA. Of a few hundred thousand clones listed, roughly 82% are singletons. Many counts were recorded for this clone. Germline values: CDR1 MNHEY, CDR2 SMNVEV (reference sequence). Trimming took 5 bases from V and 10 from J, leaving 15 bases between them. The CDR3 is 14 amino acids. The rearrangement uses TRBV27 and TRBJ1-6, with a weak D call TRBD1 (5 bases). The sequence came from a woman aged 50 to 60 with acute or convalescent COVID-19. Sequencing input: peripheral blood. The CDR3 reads CASSLFPGNSPLHF. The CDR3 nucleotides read TGTGCCAGCAGTCTGTTCCCAGGGAACTCACCCCTCCACTTT.